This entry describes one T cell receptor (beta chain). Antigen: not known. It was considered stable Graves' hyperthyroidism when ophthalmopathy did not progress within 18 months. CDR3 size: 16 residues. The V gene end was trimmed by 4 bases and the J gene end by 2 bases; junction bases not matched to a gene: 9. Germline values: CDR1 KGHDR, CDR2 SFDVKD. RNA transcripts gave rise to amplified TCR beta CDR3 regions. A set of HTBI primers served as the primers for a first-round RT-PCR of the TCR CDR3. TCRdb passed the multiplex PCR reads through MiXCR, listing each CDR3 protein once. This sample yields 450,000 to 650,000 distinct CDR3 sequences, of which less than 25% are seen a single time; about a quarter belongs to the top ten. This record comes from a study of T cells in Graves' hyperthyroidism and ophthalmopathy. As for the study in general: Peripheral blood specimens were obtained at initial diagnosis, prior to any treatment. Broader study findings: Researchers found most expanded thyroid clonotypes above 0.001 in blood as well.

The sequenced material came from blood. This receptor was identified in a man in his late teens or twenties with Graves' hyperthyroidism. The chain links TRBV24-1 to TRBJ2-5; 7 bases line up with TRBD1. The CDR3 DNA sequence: TGTGCCACCAGTGACACACGACAGGGTCGACAAGAGACCCAGTACTTC. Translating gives CATSDTRQGRQETQYF.